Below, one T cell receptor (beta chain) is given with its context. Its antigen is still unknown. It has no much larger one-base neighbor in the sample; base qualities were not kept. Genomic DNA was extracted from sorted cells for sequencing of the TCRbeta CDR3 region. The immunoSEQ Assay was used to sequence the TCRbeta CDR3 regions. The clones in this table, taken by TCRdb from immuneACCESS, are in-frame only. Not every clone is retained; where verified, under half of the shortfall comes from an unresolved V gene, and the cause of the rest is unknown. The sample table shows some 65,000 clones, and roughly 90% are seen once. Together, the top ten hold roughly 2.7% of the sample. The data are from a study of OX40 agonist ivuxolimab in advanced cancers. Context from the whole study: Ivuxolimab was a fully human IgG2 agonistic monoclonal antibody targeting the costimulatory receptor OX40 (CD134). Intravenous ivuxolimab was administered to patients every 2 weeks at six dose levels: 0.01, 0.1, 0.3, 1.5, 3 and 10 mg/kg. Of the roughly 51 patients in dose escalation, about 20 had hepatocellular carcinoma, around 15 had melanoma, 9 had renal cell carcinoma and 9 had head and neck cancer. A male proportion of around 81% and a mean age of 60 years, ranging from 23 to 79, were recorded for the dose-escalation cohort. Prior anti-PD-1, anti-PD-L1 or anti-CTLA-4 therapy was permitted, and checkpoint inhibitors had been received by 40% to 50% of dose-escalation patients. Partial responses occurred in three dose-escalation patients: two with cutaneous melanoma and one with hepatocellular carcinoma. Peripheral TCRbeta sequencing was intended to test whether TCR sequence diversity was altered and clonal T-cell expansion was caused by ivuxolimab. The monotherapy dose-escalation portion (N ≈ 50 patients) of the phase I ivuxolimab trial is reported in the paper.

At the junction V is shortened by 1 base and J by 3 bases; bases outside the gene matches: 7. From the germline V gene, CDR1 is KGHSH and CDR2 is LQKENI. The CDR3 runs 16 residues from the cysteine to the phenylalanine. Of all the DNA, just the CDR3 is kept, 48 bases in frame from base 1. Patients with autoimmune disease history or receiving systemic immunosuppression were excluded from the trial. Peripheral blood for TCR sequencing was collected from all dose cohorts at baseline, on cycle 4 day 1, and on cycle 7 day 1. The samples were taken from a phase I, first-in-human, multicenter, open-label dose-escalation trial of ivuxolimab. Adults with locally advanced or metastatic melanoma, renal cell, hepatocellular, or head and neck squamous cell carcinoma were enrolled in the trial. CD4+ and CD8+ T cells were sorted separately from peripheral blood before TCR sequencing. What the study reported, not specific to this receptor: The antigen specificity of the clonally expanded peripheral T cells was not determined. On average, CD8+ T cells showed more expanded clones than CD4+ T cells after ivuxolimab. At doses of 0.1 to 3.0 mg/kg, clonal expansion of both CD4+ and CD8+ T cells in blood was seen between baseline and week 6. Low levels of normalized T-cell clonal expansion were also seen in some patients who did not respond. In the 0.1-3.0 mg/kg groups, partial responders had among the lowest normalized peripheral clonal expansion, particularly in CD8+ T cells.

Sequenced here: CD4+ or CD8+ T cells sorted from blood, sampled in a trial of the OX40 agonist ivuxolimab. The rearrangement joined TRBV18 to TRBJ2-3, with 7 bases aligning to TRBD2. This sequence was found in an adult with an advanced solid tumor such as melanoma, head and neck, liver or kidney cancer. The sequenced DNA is TGTGCCAGCTCACCACGGGCCGGCGGGAGTACAGATACGCAGTATTTT. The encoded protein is CASSPRAGGSTDTQYF.